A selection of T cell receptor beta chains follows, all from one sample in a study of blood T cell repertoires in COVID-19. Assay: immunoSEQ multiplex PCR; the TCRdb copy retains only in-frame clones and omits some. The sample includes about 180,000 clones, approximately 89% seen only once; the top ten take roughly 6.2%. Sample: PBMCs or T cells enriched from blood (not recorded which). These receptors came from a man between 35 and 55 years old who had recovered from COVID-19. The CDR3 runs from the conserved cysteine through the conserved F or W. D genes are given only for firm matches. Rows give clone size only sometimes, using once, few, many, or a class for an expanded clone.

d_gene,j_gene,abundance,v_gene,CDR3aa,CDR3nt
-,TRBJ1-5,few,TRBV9,CASSDSSPGPLANQPQHF,TGTGCCAGCAGCGATTCGTCCCCAGGGCCCTTAGCAAATCAGCCCCAGCATTTT
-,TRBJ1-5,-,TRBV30,CAWSVLVGEPQHF,TGTGCCTGGAGTGTATTAGTAGGGGAGCCCCAGCATTTT
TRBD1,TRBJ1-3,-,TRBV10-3,CAIRRTTGFGNTIYF,TGTGCCATCAGGCGGACGACAGGGTTTGGAAACACCATATATTTT
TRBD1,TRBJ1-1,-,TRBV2,CASRGTVAEAFF,TGTGCCAGCAGGGGGACAGTCGCTGAAGCTTTCTTT
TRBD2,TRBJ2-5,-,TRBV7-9,CASSQTSGGARETQYF,TGTGCCAGCAGCCAAACTAGCGGGGGGGCCCGCGAGACCCAGTACTTC
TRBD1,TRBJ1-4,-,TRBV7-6,CASPSQGGFNEKLFF,TGTGCCAGCCCCTCCCAGGGGGGTTTTAATGAAAAACTGTTTTTT
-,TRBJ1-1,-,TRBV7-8,CASNVRETNTEAFF,TGTGCCAGCAACGTTCGGGAGACGAACACTGAAGCTTTCTTT
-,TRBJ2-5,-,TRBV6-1,CASSELGHETQYF,TGTGCCAGCAGTGAGTTGGGACACGAGACCCAGTACTTC
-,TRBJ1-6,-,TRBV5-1,CASSEQTGPNSPLHF,TGCGCCAGCAGCGAGCAGACAGGTCCTAATTCACCCCTCCACTTT
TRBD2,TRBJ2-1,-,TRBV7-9,CASSRGESSYNEQFF,TGTGCCAGCAGCCGGGGGGAAAGCTCCTACAATGAGCAGTTCTTC
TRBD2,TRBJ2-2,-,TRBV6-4,CASSGLGGSNTGELFF,TGTGCCAGCAGTGGTCTCGGGGGGTCGAACACCGGGGAGCTGTTTTTT
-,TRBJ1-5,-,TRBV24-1,CATSDITSGQPQHF,TGTGCCACCAGTGATATAACCTCAGGTCAGCCCCAGCATTTT
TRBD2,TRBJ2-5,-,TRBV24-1,CATSDFGEGRETQYF,TGTGCCACCAGTGATTTCGGGGAGGGGAGAGAGACCCAGTACTTC
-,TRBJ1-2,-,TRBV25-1,CASWEQGGYTF,TGTGCCAGCTGGGAACAGGGAGGCTACACCTTC
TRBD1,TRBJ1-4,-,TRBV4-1,CASSQGSLQGASRGEKLFF,TGCGCCAGCAGCCAAGGTTCTCTACAGGGGGCGTCTCGTGGTGAAAAACTGTTTTTT
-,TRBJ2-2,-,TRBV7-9,CASSLAHGAFTGELFF,TGTGCCAGCAGCTTAGCGCATGGGGCTTTCACCGGGGAGCTGTTTTTT
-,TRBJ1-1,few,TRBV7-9,CASRGQGQNTEAFF,TGTGCCAGCAGGGGGCAGGGACAAAACACTGAAGCTTTCTTT
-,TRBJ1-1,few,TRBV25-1,CASSEVREETFF,TGTGCCAGCAGTGAGGTCAGGGAGGAAACTTTCTTT
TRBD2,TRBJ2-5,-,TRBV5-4,CASSSKRERQTQYF,TGTGCCAGCAGCTCAAAGCGGGAAAGGCAGACCCAGTACTTC
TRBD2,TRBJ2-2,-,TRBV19,CASRNGGVGELFF,TGTGCCAGTAGGAATGGGGGGGTCGGGGAGCTGTTTTTT
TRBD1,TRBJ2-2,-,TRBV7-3,CASSLSRDSVTGELFF,TGTGCCAGCAGCTTGTCTCGGGACAGCGTTACCGGGGAGCTGTTTTTT
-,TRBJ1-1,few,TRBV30,CAWPRTGLF,TGTGCCTGGCCAAGAACAGGGCTCTTT
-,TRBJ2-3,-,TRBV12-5,CASGISGADTQYF,TGTGCTAGTGGTATATCAGGGGCAGATACGCAGTATTTT
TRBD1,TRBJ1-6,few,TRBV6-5,CASSPGQGGSPLHF,TGTGCCAGCAGCCCGGGACAGGGCGGATCACCCCTCCACTTT
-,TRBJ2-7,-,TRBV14,CASSETNSYEQYF,TGTGCCAGCAGCGAGACAAACTCCTACGAGCAGTACTTC
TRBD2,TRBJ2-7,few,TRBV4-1,CASSQDGSGRSSYEQYF,TGCGCCAGCAGCCAAGACGGTAGCGGGAGGTCCTCCTACGAGCAGTACTTC
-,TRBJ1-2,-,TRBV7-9,CASSGQNNYGYTF,TGTGCCAGCAGCGGACAGAATAACTATGGCTACACCTTC
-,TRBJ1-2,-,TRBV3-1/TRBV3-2,CASSPDRYNGYTF,TGTGCCAGCAGCCCAGACAGATATAACGGCTACACCTTC
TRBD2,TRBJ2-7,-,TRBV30,CAWAGGGHQYF,TGTGCCTGGGCGGGAGGGGGACACCAGTACTTC
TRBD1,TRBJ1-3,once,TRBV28,CASSLGQGAGNTIYF,TGTGCCAGCAGTTTAGGCCAGGGGGCAGGAAACACCATATATTTT
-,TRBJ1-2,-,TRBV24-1,CATSDKGTSIPQGGYTF,TGTGCCACCAGTGACAAGGGGACTTCTATCCCCCAGGGTGGCTACACCTTC
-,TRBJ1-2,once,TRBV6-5,CASSKLRSGYTF,TGTGCCAGCAGCAAACTAAGAAGTGGCTACACCTTC
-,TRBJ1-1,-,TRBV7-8,CASSLEARGNTEAFF,TGTGCCAGCAGCTTAGAGGCCAGGGGTAACACTGAAGCTTTCTTT
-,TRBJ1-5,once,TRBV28,CASIPHPSNQPQHF,TGTGCCAGCATCCCACATCCTAGCAATCAGCCCCAGCATTTT
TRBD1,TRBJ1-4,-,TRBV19,CASSSHGTASNEKLFF,TGTGCCAGTAGTTCGCATGGGACAGCCAGCAATGAAAAACTGTTTTTT
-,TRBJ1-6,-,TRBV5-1,CASSLWYRESGSPLHF,TGCGCCAGCAGCTTGTGGTACAGGGAATCTGGCTCACCCCTCCACTTT
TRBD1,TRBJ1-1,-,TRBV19,CASSFSGQGFTEAFF,TGTGCCAGTAGTTTCTCGGGACAGGGGTTCACTGAAGCTTTCTTT
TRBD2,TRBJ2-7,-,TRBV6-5,CASRGLAISGYEQYF,TGTGCCAGCAGAGGACTAGCGATCAGTGGCTACGAGCAGTACTTC
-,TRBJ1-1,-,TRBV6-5,CASTRSGTGNTEAFF,TGTGCCAGCACCCGGTCCGGTACGGGGAACACTGAAGCTTTCTTT
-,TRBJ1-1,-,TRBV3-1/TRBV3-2,CASSQLRTRTEAFF,TGTGCCAGCAGCCAACTTCGAACCCGGACTGAAGCTTTCTTT
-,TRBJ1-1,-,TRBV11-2,CASSVYSSPNTEAFF,TGTGCCAGCAGCGTATACAGCAGTCCGAACACTGAAGCTTTCTTT
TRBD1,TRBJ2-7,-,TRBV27,CASSLGTGLMYEQYF,TGTGCCAGCAGTTTAGGGACAGGGTTGATGTACGAGCAGTACTTC
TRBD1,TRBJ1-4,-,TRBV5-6,CASSAPGTEYEKLFF,TGTGCCAGCAGCGCCCCCGGGACAGAGTATGAAAAACTGTTTTTT
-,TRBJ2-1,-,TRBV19,CASSIWAGISNEQFF,TGTGCCAGTAGTATTTGGGCAGGAATTAGCAATGAGCAGTTCTTC
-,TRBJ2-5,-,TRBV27,CASSSTATQETQYF,TGTGCCAGCAGTTCGACGGCGACACAAGAGACCCAGTACTTC
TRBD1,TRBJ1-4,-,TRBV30,CAWSPWDSNEKLFF,TGTGCCTGGAGCCCTTGGGACAGTAATGAAAAACTGTTTTTT
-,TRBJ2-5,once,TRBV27,CASSLSQGKGTQYF,TGTGCCAGCAGTTTATCCCAGGGGAAGGGGACCCAGTACTTC
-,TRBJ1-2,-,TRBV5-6,CASSLELRGGYGYTF,TGTGCCAGCAGCTTGGAGCTGAGAGGGGGCTATGGCTACACCTTC